This entry concerns a single TCR beta chain. These data originate in a study of control samples from healthy donors and cancer patients. This table comes from immunoSEQ multiplex PCR, and its TCRdb copy is limited to in-frame clones, with some not included. The table shows around 120,000 clones, with around nine tenths occurring only once. The V gene's germline CDR1 is SGHRS and CDR2 YFSETQ. The CDR3 has 16 residues. V lost 5 bases and J 3 bases, leaving 20 bases between the germline ends. The source is a middle-aged man in good health. The chain is built from TRBV5-1 and TRBJ2-5, with a possible D match to TRBD2 (5 bases). Sequenced input: blood. CDR3 amino acids: CASSSGLSNPKETQYF. The CDR3 DNA reads as TGCGCCAGCAGTTCCGGACTGTCTAATCCTAAAGAGACCCAGTACTTC.